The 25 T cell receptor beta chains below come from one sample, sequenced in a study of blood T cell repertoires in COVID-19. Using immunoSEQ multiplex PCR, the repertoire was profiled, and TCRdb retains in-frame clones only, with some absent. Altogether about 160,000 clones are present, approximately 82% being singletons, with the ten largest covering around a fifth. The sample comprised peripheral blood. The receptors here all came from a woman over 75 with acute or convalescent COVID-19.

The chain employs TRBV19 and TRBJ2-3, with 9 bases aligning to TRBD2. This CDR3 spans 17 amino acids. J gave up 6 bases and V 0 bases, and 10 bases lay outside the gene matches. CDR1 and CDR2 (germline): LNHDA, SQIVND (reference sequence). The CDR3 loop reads CASSIDAASGVQDTQYF. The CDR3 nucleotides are TGTGCCAGTAGTATAGATGCCGCTAGCGGGGTGCAGGATACGCAGTATTTT. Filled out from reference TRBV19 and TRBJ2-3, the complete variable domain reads DGGITQSPKYLFRKEGQNVTLSCEQNLNHDAMYWYRQDPGQGLRLIYYSQIVNDFQKGDIAEGYSVSREKKESFPLTVTSAQKNPTAFYLCASSIDAASGVQDTQYFGPGTRLTVL.

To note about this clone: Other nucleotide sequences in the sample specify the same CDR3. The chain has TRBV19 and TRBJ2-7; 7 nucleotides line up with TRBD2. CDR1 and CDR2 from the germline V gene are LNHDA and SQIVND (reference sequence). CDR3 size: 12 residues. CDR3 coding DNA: TGTGCGGCCGGGGGGAGCGCGGGGGAGCAGTACTTC. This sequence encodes CAAGGSAGEQYF.

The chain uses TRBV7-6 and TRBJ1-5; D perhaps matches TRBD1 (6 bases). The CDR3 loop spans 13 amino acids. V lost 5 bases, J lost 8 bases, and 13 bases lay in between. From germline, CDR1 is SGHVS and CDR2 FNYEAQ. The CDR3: CASSPNRAKPQHF. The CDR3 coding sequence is TGTGCCAGCAGCCCCAACAGGGCGAAGCCCCAGCATTTT. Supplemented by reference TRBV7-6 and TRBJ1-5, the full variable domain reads GAGVSQSPRYKVTKRGQDVALRCDPISGHVSLYWYRQALGQGPEFLTYFNYEAQQDKSGLPNDRFSAERPEGSISTLTIQRTEQRDSAMYRCASSPNRAKPQHFGDGTRLSIL.

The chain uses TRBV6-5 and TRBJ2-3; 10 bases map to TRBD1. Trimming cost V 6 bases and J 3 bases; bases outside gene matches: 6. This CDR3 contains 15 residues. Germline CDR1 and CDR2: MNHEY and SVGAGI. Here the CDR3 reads CASSGTGARTDTQYF. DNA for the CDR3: TGTGCCAGCAGCGGGACAGGGGCAAGAACAGATACGCAGTATTTT.

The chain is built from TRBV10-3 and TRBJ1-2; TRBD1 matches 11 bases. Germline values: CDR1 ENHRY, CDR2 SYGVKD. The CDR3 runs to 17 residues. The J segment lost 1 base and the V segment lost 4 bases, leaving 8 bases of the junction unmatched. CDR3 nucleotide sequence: TGTGCCATCAGTGGGACCGGGACAGGGGGGTATAACTATGGCTACACCTTC. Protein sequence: CAISGTGTGGYNYGYTF.

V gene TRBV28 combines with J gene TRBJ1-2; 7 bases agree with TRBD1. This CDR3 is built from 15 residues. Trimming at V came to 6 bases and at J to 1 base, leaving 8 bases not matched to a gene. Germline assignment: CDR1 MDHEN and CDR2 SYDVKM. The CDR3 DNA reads TGTGCCAGCAGACTGGACAGGATGATTAACTATGGCTACACCTTC. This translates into CASRLDRMINYGYTF.

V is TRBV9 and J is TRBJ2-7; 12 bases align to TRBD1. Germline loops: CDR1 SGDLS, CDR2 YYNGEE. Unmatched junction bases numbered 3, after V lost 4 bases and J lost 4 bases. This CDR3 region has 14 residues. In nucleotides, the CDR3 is TGTGCCAGCAGCCGGGACAGGGGGCAGTACGAGCAGTACTTC. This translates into CASSRDRGQYEQYF.

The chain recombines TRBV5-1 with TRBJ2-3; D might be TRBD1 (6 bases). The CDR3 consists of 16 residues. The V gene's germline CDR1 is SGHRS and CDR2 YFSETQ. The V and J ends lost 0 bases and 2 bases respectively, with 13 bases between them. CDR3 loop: CASSLVGAQLTDTQYF. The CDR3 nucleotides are TGCGCCAGCAGCTTGGTGGGGGCGCAACTCACAGATACGCAGTATTTT.

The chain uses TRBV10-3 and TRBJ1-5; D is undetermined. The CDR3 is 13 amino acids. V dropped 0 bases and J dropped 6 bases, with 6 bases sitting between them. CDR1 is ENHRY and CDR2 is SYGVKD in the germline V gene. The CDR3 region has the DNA TGTGCCATCAGTGAGTCGACAAGTCAGCCCCAGCATTTT. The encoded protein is CAISESTSQPQHF.

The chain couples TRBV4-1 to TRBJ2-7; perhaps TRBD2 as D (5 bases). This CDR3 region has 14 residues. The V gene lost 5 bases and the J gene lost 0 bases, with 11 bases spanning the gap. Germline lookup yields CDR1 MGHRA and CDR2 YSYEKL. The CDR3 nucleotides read TGCGCCAGCAGCTTAGGGAGAAGCTCCTACGAGCAGTACTTC. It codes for CASSLGRSSYEQYF.

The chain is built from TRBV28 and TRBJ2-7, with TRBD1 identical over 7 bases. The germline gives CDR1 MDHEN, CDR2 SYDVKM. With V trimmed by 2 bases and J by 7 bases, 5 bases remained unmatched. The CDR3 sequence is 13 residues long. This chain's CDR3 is CASSLEGAKEQYF. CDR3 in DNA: TGTGCCAGCAGTTTAGAGGGGGCTAAAGAGCAGTACTTC.

The CDR3 is CSVGQAGGGEQFF. In nucleotides, the CDR3 is TGCAGCGTTGGCCAAGCGGGAGGCGGTGAGCAGTTCTTC. The chain carries TRBV29-1 and TRBJ2-1, with 9 bases aligning to TRBD2. This CDR3 has 13 residues. The junction had 7 bases not matched to a gene; V was cut back by 4 bases and J by 9 bases. Germline values: CDR1 SQVTM, CDR2 ANQGSEA.

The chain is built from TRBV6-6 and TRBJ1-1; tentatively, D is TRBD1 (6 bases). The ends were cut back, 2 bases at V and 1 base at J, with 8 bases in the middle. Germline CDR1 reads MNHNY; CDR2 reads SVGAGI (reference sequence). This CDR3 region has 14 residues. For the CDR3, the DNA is TGTGCCAGCAGTTACCCGGGACAGAACACTGAAGCTTTCTTT. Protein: CASSYPGQNTEAFF.

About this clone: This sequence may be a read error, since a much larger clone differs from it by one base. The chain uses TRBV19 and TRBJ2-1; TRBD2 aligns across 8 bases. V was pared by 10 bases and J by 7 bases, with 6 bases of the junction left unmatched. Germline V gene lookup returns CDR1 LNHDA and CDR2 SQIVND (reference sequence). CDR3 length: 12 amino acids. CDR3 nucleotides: TGTGCCACCAAGCGGGAGTCGAATGAGCAGTTCTTC. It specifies CATKRESNEQFF. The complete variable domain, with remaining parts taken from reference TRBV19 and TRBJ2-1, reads DGGITQSPKYLFRKEGQNVTLSCEQNLNHDAMYWYRQDPGQGLRLIYYSQIVNDFQKGDIAEGYSVSREKKESFPLTVTSAQKNPTAFYLCATKRESNEQFFGPGTRLTVL.

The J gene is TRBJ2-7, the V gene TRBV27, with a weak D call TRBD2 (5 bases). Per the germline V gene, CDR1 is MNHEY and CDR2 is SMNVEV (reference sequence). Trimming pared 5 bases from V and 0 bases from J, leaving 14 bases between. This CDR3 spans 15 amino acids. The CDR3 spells CASSPGNKPSYEQYF. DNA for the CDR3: TGTGCCAGCAGTCCCGGGAACAAACCCTCCTACGAGCAGTACTTC.

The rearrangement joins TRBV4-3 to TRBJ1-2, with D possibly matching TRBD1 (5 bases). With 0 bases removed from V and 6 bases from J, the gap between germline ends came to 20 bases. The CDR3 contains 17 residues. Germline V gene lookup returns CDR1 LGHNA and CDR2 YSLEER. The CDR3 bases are TGCGCCAGCAGCCAAGAAGGATATGGGGCGCGTGGGAATGGCTACACCTTC. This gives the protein CASSQEGYGARGNGYTF.

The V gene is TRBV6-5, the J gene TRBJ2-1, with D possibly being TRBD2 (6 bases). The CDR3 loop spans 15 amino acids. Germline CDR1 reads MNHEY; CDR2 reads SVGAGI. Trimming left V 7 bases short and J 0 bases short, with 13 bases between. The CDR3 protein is CASNPGLSSYNEQFF. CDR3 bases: TGTGCCAGCAACCCGGGACTTAGCTCCTACAATGAGCAGTTCTTC.

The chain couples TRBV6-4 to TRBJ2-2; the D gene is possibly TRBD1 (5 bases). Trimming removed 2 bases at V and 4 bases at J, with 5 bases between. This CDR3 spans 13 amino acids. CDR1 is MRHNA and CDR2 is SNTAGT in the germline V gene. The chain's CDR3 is CASSDRGTGELFF. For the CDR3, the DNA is TGTGCCAGCAGTGACAGGGGCACCGGGGAGCTGTTTTTT.

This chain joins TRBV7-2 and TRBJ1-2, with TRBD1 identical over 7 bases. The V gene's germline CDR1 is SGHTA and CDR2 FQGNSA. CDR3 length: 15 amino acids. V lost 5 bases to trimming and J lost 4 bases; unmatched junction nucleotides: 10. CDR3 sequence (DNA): TGTGCCAGCAGCCCCCACGGGGACAGCGGCTATGGCTACACCTTC. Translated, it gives CASSPHGDSGYGYTF.

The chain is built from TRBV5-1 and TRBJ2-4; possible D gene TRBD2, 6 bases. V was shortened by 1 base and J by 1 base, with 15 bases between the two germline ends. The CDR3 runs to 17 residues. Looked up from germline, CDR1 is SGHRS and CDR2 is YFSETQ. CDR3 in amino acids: CASSLKTGAEAKNIQYF. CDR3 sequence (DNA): TGCGCCAGCAGCTTGAAAACGGGAGCGGAGGCCAAAAACATTCAGTACTTC.

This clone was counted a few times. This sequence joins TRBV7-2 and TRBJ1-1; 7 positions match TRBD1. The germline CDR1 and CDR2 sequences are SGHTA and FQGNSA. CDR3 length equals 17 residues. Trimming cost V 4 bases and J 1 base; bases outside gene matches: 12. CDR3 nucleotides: TGTGCCAGCAGCTCCAGTGGGTTCAGGGGGAAGAACACTGAAGCTTTCTTT. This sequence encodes CASSSSGFRGKNTEAFF.

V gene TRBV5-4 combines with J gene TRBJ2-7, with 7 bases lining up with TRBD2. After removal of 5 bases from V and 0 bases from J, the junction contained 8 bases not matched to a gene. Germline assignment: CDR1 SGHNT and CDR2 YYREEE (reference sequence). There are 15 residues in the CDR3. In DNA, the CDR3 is TGTGCCAGCAGGACCGATTCGGGGGGCTCCTACGAGCAGTACTTC. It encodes CASRTDSGGSYEQYF. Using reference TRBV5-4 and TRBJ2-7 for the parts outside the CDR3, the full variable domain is ETGVTQSPTHLIKTRGQQVTLRCSSQSGHNTVSWYQQALGQGPQFIFQYYREEENGRGNFPPRFSGLQFPNYSSELNVNALELDDSALYLCASRTDSGGSYEQYFGPGTRLTVT.

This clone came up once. The chain's CDR3 is CASSLDRRVEEQFF. Here the CDR3 DNA reads TGTGCCAGCAGCTTGGACCGGAGGGTAGAAGAGCAGTTCTTC. The rearrangement joins TRBV5-6 to TRBJ2-1; tentatively, D is TRBD2 (6 bases). The V gene's germline CDR1 is SGHDT and CDR2 YYEEEE. The V gene lost 0 bases and the J gene lost 10 bases, with 14 bases spanning the gap. The CDR3 covers 14 residues.

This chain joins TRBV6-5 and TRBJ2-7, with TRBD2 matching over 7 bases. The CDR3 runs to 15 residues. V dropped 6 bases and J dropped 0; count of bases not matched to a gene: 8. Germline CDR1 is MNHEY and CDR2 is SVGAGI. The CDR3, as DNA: TGTGCCAGCAGAACACTAGCGCCTAGCTCCTACGAGCAGTACTTC. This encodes CASRTLAPSSYEQYF.

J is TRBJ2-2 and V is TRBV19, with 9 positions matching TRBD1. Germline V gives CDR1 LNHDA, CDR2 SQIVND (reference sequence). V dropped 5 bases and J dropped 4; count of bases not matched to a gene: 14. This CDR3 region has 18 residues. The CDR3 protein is CASSSSTGGWVSTGELFF. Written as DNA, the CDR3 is TGTGCCAGTAGTTCTTCGACAGGGGGATGGGTAAGCACCGGGGAGCTGTTTTTT.